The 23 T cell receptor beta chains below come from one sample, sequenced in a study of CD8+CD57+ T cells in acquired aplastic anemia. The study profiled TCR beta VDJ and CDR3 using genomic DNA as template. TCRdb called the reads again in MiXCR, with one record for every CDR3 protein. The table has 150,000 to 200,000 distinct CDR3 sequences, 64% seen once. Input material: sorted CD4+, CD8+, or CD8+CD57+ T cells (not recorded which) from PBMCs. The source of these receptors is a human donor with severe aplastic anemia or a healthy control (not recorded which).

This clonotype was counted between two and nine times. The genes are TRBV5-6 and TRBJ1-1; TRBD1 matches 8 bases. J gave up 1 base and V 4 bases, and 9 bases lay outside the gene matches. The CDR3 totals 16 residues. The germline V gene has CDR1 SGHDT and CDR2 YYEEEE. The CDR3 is CASSPGSGTGNTEAFF. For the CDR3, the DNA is TGTGCCAGCAGCCCGGGAAGTGGGACAGGGAACACTGAAGCTTTCTTT.

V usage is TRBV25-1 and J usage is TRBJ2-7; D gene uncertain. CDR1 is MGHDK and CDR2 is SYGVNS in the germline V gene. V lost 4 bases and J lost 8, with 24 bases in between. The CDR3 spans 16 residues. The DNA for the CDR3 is TGTGCCAGCAGTGCCACATATAGGGAATCACCGAGCAAGCAGTACTTC. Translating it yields CASSATYRESPSKQYF.

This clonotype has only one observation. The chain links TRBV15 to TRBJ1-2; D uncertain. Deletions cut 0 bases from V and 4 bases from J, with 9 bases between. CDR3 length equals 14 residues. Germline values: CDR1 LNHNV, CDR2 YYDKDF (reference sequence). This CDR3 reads CATSRDRTFYGYTF. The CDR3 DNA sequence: TGTGCCACCAGCAGAGACCGGACCTTCTATGGCTACACCTTC.

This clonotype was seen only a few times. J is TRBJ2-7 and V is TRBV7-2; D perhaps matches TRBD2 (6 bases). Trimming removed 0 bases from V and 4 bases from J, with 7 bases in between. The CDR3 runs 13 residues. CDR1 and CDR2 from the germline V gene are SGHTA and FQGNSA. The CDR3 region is CASSLATSYEQYF. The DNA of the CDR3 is TGTGCCAGCAGCTTAGCGACTAGTTACGAGCAGTACTTC. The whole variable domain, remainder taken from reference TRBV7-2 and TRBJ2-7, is GAGVSQSPSNKVTEKGKDVELRCDPISGHTALYWYRQSLGQGLEFLIYFQGNSAPDKSGLPSDRFSAERTGGSVSTLTIQRTQQEDSAVYLCASSLATSYEQYFGPGTRLTVT.

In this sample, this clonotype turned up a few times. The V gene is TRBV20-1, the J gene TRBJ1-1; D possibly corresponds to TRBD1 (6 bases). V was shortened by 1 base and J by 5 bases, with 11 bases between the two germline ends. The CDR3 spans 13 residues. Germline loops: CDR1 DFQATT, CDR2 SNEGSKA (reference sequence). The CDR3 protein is CSARGNRDTEAFF. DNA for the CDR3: TGCAGTGCTAGAGGAAACAGGGATACTGAAGCTTTCTTT.

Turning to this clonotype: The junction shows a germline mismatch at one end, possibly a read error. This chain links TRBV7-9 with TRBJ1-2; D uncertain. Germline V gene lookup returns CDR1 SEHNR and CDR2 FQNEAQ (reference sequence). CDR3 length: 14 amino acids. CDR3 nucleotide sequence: TGCGCCAGCAGCCAAGGGCGGACCGTATATGGCTACACCTTC. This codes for CASSQGRTVYGYTF.

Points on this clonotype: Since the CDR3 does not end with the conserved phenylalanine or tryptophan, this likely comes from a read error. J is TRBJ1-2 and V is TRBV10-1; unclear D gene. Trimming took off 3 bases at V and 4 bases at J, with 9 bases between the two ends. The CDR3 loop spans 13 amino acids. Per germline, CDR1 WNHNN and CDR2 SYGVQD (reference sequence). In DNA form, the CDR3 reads TGCGCCAGCAGTGAAGTCGACTCCTATGGCTACACCTCC. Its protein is CASSEVDSYGYTS.

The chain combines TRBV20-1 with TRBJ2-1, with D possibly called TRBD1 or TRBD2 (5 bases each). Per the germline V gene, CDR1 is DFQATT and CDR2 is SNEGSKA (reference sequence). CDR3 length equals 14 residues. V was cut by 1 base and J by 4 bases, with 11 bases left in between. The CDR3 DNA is TGCAGTGCTAGAGGGGACGTCGAGTACAATGAGCAGTTCTTC. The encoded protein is CSARGDVEYNEQFF.

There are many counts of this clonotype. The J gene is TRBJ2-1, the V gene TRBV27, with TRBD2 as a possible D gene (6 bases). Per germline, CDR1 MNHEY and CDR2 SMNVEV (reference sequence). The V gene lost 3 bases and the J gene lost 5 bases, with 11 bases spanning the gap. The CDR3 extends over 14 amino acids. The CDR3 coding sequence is TGTGCCAGCAGTTTTGGAGGGGCAGACAATGAGCAGTTCTTC. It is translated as CASSFGGADNEQFF.

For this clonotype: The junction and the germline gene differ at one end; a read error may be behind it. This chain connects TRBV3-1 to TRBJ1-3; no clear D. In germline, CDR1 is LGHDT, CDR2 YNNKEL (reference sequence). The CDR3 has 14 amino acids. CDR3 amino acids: CASSQDIKRNTICF. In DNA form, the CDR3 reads TGTGCCAGCAGCCAAGATATTAAGAGAAACACCATATGTTTT.

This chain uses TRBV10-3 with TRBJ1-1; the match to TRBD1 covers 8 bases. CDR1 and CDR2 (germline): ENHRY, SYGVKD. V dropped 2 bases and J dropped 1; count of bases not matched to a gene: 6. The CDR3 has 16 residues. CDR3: CAISENRGWGNTEAFF. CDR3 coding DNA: TGTGCCATCAGTGAGAACAGGGGGTGGGGGAACACTGAAGCTTTCTTT.

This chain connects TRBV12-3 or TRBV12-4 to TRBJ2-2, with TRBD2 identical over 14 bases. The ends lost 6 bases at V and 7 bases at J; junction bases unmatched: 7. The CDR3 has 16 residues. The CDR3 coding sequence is TGTGCCAGCAGCCGACTAGCGGGGGGGCGGGGCGGGGAGCTGTTTTTT. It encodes CASSRLAGGRGGELFF.

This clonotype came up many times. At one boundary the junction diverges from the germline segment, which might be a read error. The CDR3 loop reads CAIRDGTGDYEQYF. The CDR3 bases are TGTGCCATCCGTGACGGGACAGGAGACTACGAGCAGTACTTC. The chain employs TRBV10-3 and TRBJ2-7, with 8 positions matching TRBD1. The CDR3 consists of 14 residues. The germline V gene encodes CDR1 ENHRY and CDR2 SYGVKD.

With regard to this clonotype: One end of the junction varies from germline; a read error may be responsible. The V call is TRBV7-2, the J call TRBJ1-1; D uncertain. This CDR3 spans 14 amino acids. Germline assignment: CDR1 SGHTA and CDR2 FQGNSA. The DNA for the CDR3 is TGTGCCAGCATCTTACGGCAGGTAGAGACTGAAGCTTTCTTT. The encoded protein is CASILRQVETEAFF.

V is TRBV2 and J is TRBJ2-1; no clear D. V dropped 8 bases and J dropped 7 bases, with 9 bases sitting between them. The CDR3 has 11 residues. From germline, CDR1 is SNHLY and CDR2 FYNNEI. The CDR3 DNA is TGTGCCAGCTCGGGCGTAAATGAGCAGTTCTTC. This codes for CASSGVNEQFF.

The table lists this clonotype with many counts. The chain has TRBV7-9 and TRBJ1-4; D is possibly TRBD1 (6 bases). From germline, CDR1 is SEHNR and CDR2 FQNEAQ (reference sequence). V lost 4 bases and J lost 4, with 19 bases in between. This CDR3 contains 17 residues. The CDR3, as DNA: TGTGCCAGCAGCTCTACGGTTTGGGGGCGCGGTAATGAAAAACTGTTTTTT. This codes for CASSSTVWGRGNEKLFF.

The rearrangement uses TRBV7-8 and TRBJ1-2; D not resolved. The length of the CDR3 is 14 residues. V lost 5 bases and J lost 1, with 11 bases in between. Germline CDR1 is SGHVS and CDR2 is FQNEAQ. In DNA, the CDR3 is TGTGCCAGCAGCATTAGGTTGGATAACTATGGCTACACCTTC. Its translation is CASSIRLDNYGYTF.

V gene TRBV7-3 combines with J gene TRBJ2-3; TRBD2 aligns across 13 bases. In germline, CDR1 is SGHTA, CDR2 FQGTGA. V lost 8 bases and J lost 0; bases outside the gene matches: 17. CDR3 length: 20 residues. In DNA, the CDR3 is TGTGCCAGCGGCCCGGGGGCGGGGACTAGCGGGGCGCCTAGCACAGATACGCAGTATTTT. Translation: CASGPGAGTSGAPSTDTQYF.

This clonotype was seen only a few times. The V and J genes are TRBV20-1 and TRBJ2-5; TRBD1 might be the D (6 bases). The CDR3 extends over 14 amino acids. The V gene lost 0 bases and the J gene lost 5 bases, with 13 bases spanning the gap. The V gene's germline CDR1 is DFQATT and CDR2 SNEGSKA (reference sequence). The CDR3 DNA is TGCAGTGCTAGAGAAGGCAGGGGCTGGGAGACCCAGTACTTC. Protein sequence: CSAREGRGWETQYF.

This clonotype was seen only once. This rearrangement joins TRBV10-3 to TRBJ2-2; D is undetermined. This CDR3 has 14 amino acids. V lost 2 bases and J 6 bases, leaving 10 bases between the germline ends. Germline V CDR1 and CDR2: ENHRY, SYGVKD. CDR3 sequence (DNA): TGTGCCATCAGTGAGCTCCTAGAATCCGGGGAGCTGTTTTTT. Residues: CAISELLESGELFF.

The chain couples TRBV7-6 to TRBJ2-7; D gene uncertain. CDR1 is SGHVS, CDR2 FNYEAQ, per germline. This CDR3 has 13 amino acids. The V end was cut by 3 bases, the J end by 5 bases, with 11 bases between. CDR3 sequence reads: CASSLEGIHEQYF. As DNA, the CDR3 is TGTGCCAGCAGCTTGGAAGGGATTCACGAGCAGTACTTC.

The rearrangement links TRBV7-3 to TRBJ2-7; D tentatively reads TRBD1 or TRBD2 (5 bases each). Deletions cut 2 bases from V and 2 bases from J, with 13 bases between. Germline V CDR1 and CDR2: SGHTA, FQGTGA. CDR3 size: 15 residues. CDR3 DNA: TGTGCCAGCAGCTTAGGCGTTGGGGGAACCTACGAGCAGTACTTC. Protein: CASSLGVGGTYEQYF. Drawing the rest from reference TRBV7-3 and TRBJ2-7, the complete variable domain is GAGVSQTPSNKVTEKGKYVELRCDPISGHTALYWYRQSLGQGPEFLIYFQGTGAADDSGLPNDRFFAVRPEGSVSTLKIQRTERGDSAVYLCASSLGVGGTYEQYFGPGTRLTVT.

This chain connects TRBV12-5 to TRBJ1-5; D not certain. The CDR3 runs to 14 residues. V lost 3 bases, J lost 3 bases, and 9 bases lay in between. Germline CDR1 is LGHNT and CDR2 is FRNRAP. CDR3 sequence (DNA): TGTGCTAGTGGTTTCTATGCCCCCAATCAGCCCCAGCATTTT. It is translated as CASGFYAPNQPQHF.